The 8 T cell receptor beta chains below were found in one sample sequenced in a study of blood T cell repertoires in COVID-19. Produced via immunoSEQ multiplex PCR; TCRdb's table is partial and in-frame only. The table records about 100,000 clones, just under 95% of them present only once. The sequenced material came from peripheral blood. Every receptor here comes from a woman aged 50 to 60 with COVID-19, enrolled during active disease.

The rearrangement uses TRBV2 and TRBJ1-4; TRBD1 aligns across 7 bases. V was pared by 8 bases and J by 5 bases, with 5 bases of the junction left unmatched. There are 13 residues in the CDR3. The germline CDR1 and CDR2 sequences are SNHLY and FYNNEI. CDR3: CASSTGMNEKLFF. The CDR3 bases are TGTGCCAGCTCGACAGGGATGAATGAAAAACTGTTTTTT. Complete variable domain (other parts from reference TRBV2 and TRBJ1-4): EPEVTQTPSHQVTQMGQEVILRCVPISNHLYFYWYRQILGQKVEFLVSFYNNEISEKSEIFDDQFSVERPDGSNFTLKIRSTKLEDSAMYFCASSTGMNEKLFFGSGTQLSVL.

The chain links TRBV19 to TRBJ2-2; D gene uncertain. CDR3 length: 14 amino acids. V lost 2 bases to trimming and J lost 1 base, with 5 bases between them. The germline V gene encodes CDR1 LNHDA and CDR2 SQIVND (reference sequence). In nucleotides, the CDR3 is TGTGCCAGTAGTATAAAGCTGAACACCGGGGAGCTGTTTTTT. Encoded protein: CASSIKLNTGELFF.

This clone came up once. The chain is built from TRBV2 and TRBJ2-1; unclear D gene. The V and J ends lost 2 bases and 0 bases respectively, with 8 bases between them. Germline V gene data show CDR1 as SNHLY and CDR2 as FYNNEI. This CDR3 is built from 15 residues. The CDR3 reads CASSESQFSYNEQFF. CDR3 nucleotide sequence: TGTGCCAGCAGTGAATCTCAGTTCTCCTACAATGAGCAGTTCTTC.

The V gene is TRBV28, the J gene TRBJ1-5, with 8 nucleotides matching TRBD1. Trimming at V came to 0 bases and at J to 3 bases, leaving 7 bases not matched to a gene. Germline V gene data show CDR1 as MDHEN and CDR2 as SYDVKM. This CDR3 contains 17 residues. The CDR3 region has the DNA TGTGCCAGCAGTTTATGGGCCGGGACAGGTACCAATCAGCCCCAGCATTTT. It is translated as CASSLWAGTGTNQPQHF. Using reference TRBV28 and TRBJ1-5 for the parts outside the CDR3, the full variable domain is DVKVTQSSRYLVKRTGEKVFLECVQDMDHENMFWYRQDPGLGLRLIYFSYDVKMKEKGDIPEGYSVSREKKERFSLILESASTNQTSMYLCASSLWAGTGTNQPQHFGDGTRLSIL.

V usage is TRBV6-5 and J usage is TRBJ1-5; 7 bases line up with TRBD1. In germline, CDR1 is MNHEY, CDR2 SVGAGI. The ends lost 6 bases at V and 4 bases at J; junction bases unmatched: 3. The CDR3 is made up of 13 amino acids. CDR3 loop: CASRWDRNQPQHF. Here the CDR3 DNA reads TGTGCCAGCAGATGGGACAGAAATCAGCCCCAGCATTTT.

The V gene is TRBV5-4, the J gene TRBJ2-5, with 7 bases matching TRBD2. This CDR3 has 14 amino acids. V gave up 1 base and J gave up 2 bases; unmatched junction bases: 2. CDR1 is SGHNT and CDR2 is YYREEE in the germline V gene (reference sequence). In nucleotides, the CDR3 is TGTGCCAGCAGCTTGCGGGGGGTTCAAGAGACCCAGTACTTC. This encodes CASSLRGVQETQYF.

J is TRBJ1-1 and V is TRBV30; D is ambiguous. V was cut by 4 bases and J by 1 base, with 10 bases left in between. CDR3 length: 13 residues. CDR1 and CDR2 from the germline V gene are GTSNPN and SVGIG (reference sequence). The CDR3 sequence: CAWTQVRNTEAFF. DNA for the CDR3: TGTGCCTGGACTCAGGTCCGGAACACTGAAGCTTTCTTT.

The gene calls are TRBV7-9 and TRBJ1-2; tentatively, D is TRBD1 (6 bases). The CDR3 totals 14 residues. Germline CDR1 is SEHNR and CDR2 is FQNEAQ (reference sequence). Trimming stripped 2 bases from V and 8 bases from J, with 15 bases between. CDR3 region: CASSLRQGGNGYTF. The CDR3 DNA follows: TGTGCCAGCAGCTTACGACAAGGGGGAAACGGCTACACCTTC.